These 4 T cell receptor beta chains originate from one sample sequenced in a study of OX40 agonist ivuxolimab in advanced cancers. TCRdb keeps only in-frame clones here, not all; method: immunoSEQ multiplex PCR. The sample lists some 30,000 clones; about four fifths were seen once. The sequences come from CD4+ or CD8+ T cells sorted from blood, collected in a trial of the OX40 agonist ivuxolimab. The receptors here all came from an adult with an advanced solid tumor such as melanoma, head and neck, liver or kidney cancer.

The V gene is TRBV28, the J gene TRBJ1-1; D gene ambiguous. V was cut by 5 bases and J by 5 bases, with 21 bases left in between. The germline V gene encodes CDR1 MDHEN and CDR2 SYDVKM. The CDR3 has 16 amino acids. CDR3 nucleotide sequence: TGTGCCAGCAGTCTAAGTGAGGGATTTAGGAGGACTGAAGCTTTCTTT. Amino acid sequence: CASSLSEGFRRTEAFF. Complete variable domain (other parts from reference TRBV28 and TRBJ1-1): DVKVTQSSRYLVKRTGEKVFLECVQDMDHENMFWYRQDPGLGLRLIYFSYDVKMKEKGDIPEGYSVSREKKERFSLILESASTNQTSMYLCASSLSEGFRRTEAFFGQGTRLTVV.

The chain joins TRBV6-5 to TRBJ2-7; 9 bases agree with TRBD1. Germline V gene sequence: CDR1 MNHEY, CDR2 SVGAGI. J lost 3 bases, V lost 6 bases, and 6 bases had no gene match. This CDR3 is 14 amino acids long. CDR3 in amino acids: CASSPGTGNYEQYF. Here the CDR3 DNA reads TGTGCCAGCAGCCCCGGGACAGGGAACTACGAGCAGTACTTC.

This clone came up once. V gene TRBV19 combines with J gene TRBJ2-3; tentative D call: TRBD2 (6 bases). The CDR3 length is 14 residues. V was shortened by 6 bases and J by 1 base, with 11 bases between the two germline ends. Per the germline V gene, CDR1 is LNHDA and CDR2 is SQIVND (reference sequence). The CDR3 DNA follows: TGTGCCAGTAGGCGGACTACACGCACAGATACGCAGTATTTT. Its protein product is CASRRTTRTDTQYF.

The chain has TRBV7-6 and TRBJ2-7, with 8 positions matching TRBD2. The CDR3 is 14 amino acids. In germline, CDR1 is SGHVS, CDR2 FNYEAQ. Trimming removed 5 bases from V and 3 bases from J; junction bases left unmatched: 6. DNA of the CDR3: TGTGCCAGCAGCGCAGGACTAGCCTTCTACGAGCAGTACTTC. It is translated as CASSAGLAFYEQYF.